This T cell receptor (beta chain) is drawn from a study of graft-versus-host responses after intestinal transplantation. Grafts had their tissue processed, releasing intraepithelial and lamina propria lymphocytes. A remark on this clone: What it binds is not known.

Overall study findings and caveats: GvH clones appeared in recipient marrow, some first in ileum or blood.

Sequencing used immunoSEQ multiplex PCR; TCRdb keeps in-frame clones, though not all of them. Of about 23,000 clones in the sample, roughly 79% were seen once. CDR3 length: 14 amino acids. Looked up from germline, CDR1 is SGHAT and CDR2 is FQNNGV. V shed 7 bases and J 5 bases; nucleotides not matched to a gene: 4. This sample comprised ileum tissue, obtained 12 days after intestinal transplant. The clonotype was recovered from a human patient who received an intestinal transplant, so some T cells may come from the graft donor. The gene calls are TRBV11-2 and TRBJ2-3; TRBD1 aligns across 12 bases. CDR3 in DNA: TGTGCCAGCACAGGGGACAGGGGGCGAGATACGCAGTATTTT. Its protein product is CASTGDRGRDTQYF.